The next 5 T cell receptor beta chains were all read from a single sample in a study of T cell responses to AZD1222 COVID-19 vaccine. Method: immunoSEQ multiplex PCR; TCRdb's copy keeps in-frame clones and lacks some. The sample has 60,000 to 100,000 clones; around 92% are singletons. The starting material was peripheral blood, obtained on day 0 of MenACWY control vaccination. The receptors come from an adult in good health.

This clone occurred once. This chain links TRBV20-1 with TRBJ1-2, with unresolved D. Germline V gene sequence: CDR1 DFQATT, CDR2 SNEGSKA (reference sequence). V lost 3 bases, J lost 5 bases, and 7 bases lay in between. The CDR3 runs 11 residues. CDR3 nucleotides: TGCAGTGCTAGCAGCCAGTATGGCTACACCTTC. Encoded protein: CSASSQYGYTF.

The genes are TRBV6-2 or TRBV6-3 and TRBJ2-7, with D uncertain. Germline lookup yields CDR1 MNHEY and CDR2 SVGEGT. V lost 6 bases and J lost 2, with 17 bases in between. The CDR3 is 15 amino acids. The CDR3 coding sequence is TGTGCCAGCAGCTTGGCAGGAGCTAATACCTACGAGCAGTACTTC. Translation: CASSLAGANTYEQYF.

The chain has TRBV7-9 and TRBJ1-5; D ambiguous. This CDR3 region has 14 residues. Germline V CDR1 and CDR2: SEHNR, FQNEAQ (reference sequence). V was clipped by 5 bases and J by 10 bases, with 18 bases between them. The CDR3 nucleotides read TGTGCCAGCAGCCTAAAATGGCACGGGAAACCCCAGCATTTT. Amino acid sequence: CASSLKWHGKPQHF.

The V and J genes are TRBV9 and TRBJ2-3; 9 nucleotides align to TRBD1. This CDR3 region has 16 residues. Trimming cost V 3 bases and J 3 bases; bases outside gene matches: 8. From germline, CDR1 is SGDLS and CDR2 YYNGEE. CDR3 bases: TGTGCCAGCAGCGCTGGGGGACAGGGTAAGACAGATACGCAGTATTTT. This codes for CASSAGGQGKTDTQYF.

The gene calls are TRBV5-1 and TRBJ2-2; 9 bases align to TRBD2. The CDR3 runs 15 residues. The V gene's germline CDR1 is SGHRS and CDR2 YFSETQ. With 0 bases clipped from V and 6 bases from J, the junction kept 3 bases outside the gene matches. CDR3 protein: CASSLGTSVAGELFF. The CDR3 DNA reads TGCGCCAGCAGCTTGGGGACTAGCGTTGCCGGGGAGCTGTTTTTT.